The following is a TCR beta chain sequence with its context. The target antigen is unknown. Treatment noted: roughly 18 received Ad26.COV2.S at low or high dose, single or two shots; roughly five received placebo; per-sample allocation not given. The study sampled participants on day 63 after the first vaccine or placebo injection. The protocol was immunoSEQ multiplex PCR, while the TCRdb copy is restricted to in-frame clones and leaves out a portion. The profile shows fewer than 500,000 clones, roughly 87% of them singletons. This entry comes from a study of Ad26.COV2.S vaccination and SARS-CoV-2 variants. As for the study in general: Recipients of Ad26.COV2.S got it intramuscularly, once or twice 56 days apart.

Trimming left V 4 bases short and J 0 bases short, with 7 bases between. This CDR3 spans 13 amino acids. The germline V gene encodes CDR1 SGHNT and CDR2 YYREEE (reference sequence). Notes on the study in general: Vaccine recipients showed a spike-specific TCR breadth that was higher than in placebo recipients.

The chain joins TRBV5-4 to TRBJ1-2; D unclear. The source of this sequence is a person aged 18-60 years who received the Ad26.COV2.S COVID-19 vaccine or a placebo. The material sequenced was peripheral blood, taken in a trial of Ad26.COV2.S vaccine versus placebo. CDR3 coding DNA: TGTGCCAGCAGCGACCGGGCTAACTATGGCTACACCTTC. As protein: CASSDRANYGYTF. Complete variable domain (other parts from reference TRBV5-4 and TRBJ1-2): ETGVTQSPTHLIKTRGQQVTLRCSSQSGHNTVSWYQQALGQGPQFIFQYYREEENGRGNFPPRFSGLQFPNYSSELNVNALELDDSALYLCASSDRANYGYTFGSGTRLTVV.